These T cell receptor beta chains were read from a single sample in a study of molecular identifiers for immune sequencing clone quantification. TCRdb redid the calling of the PCR reads with MiXCR, one entry per CDR3 protein. The sample has approximately 63,000 distinct CDR3 sequences; around a fifth are singletons. The sequencing sample was made of naive CD8+ T cells from blood, with Jurkat cell RNA spiked in. The receptors were sampled from a human donor in good health. Some libraries in this study had Jurkat cell RNA spiked in. The CDR3 runs from the conserved cysteine through the conserved F or W. The D gene is left open where the match is weak. Part of the rows lack a size; the others show once, few, many or a class for expanded clones.

d_gene: .; abundance: many; v_gene: TRBV7-9; j_gene: TRBJ2-2; CDR3aa: CASSLIATTGLANTGELFF; CDR3nt: TGTGCCAGCAGCTTAATAGCTACGACAGGTCTAGCGAACACCGGGGAGCTGTTTTTT
d_gene: .; abundance: few; v_gene: TRBV19; j_gene: TRBJ2-1; CDR3aa: CASRDSYNEQFF; CDR3nt: TGTGCCAGTAGGGACTCCTACAATGAGCAGTTCTTC
d_gene: TRBD2; abundance: few; v_gene: TRBV7-8; j_gene: TRBJ2-1; CDR3aa: CASSLALLADSPAGSYNEQFF; CDR3nt: TGTGCCAGCAGCTTAGCTTTACTAGCGGACTCCCCTGCGGGCTCCTACAATGAGCAGTTCTTC
d_gene: .; abundance: .; v_gene: TRBV4-1; j_gene: TRBJ2-1; CDR3aa: CASSPGPGGEQFF; CDR3nt: TGCGCCAGCAGCCCTGGACCGGGTGGTGAGCAGTTCTTC
d_gene: TRBD2; abundance: many; v_gene: TRBV2; j_gene: TRBJ2-1; CDR3aa: CASSGQRELYNEQFF; CDR3nt: TGTGCCAGCAGTGGGCAGCGGGAGCTTTACAATGAGCAGTTCTTC
d_gene: TRBD2; abundance: many; v_gene: TRBV4-1; j_gene: TRBJ2-3; CDR3aa: CASSQEASTSVLDTQYF; CDR3nt: TGCGCCAGCAGCCAAGAGGCCTCTACTAGCGTCCTGGATACGCAGTATTTT
d_gene: .; abundance: many; v_gene: TRBV10-2; j_gene: TRBJ1-2; CDR3aa: CASSEDSVVYGYTF; CDR3nt: TGCGCCAGCAGTGAAGATTCAGTTGTATATGGCTACACCTTC
d_gene: TRBD2; abundance: many; v_gene: TRBV3-1; j_gene: TRBJ2-2; CDR3aa: CASSPRTNRLAGVGTGELFF; CDR3nt: TGTGCCAGCAGCCCCAGGACAAACAGACTAGCGGGAGTAGGGACCGGGGAGCTGTTTTTT
d_gene: TRBD1; abundance: many; v_gene: TRBV4-1; j_gene: TRBJ1-4; CDR3aa: CASRDRGTTNEKLFF; CDR3nt: TGCGCCAGCAGGGACAGGGGCACAACTAATGAAAAACTGTTTTTT
d_gene: .; abundance: many; v_gene: TRBV6-5; j_gene: TRBJ2-1; CDR3aa: CASSYSEDYNEQFF; CDR3nt: TGTGCCAGCAGTTACTCGGAAGACTACAATGAGCAGTTCTTC
d_gene: .; abundance: many; v_gene: TRBV6-6; j_gene: TRBJ2-7; CDR3aa: CASNPGEASRHEQYF; CDR3nt: TGTGCCAGCAACCCGGGGGAAGCTAGTCGCCACGAGCAGTACTTC
d_gene: TRBD2; abundance: .; v_gene: TRBV7-8; j_gene: TRBJ2-1; CDR3aa: CASSLGGRTYNEQFF; CDR3nt: TGTGCCAGCAGCTTAGGCGGGAGGACATACAATGAGCAGTTCTTC
d_gene: .; abundance: .; v_gene: TRBV7-9; j_gene: TRBJ1-1; CDR3aa: CASRPRAVGAFF; CDR3nt: TGTGCCAGCAGGCCCAGGGCGGTTGGAGCTTTCTTT
d_gene: .; abundance: many; v_gene: TRBV4-3; j_gene: TRBJ2-1; CDR3aa: CASSQTGTRVRHEQFF; CDR3nt: TGCGCCAGCAGCCAGACGGGAACTAGGGTACGCCATGAGCAGTTCTTC
d_gene: .; abundance: many; v_gene: TRBV7-9; j_gene: TRBJ2-3; CDR3aa: CASSLAPSTRTDTQYF; CDR3nt: TGTGCCAGCAGCTTAGCCCCTAGCACGCGCACAGATACGCAGTATTTT
d_gene: .; abundance: many; v_gene: TRBV11-3; j_gene: TRBJ2-7; CDR3aa: CASSPPGVSYEQYF; CDR3nt: TGTGCCAGCAGCCCCCCCGGGGTATCCTACGAGCAGTACTTC
d_gene: .; abundance: .; v_gene: TRBV5-5; j_gene: TRBJ1-6; CDR3aa: CASSRGGVLVPLHF; CDR3nt: TGTGCCAGCAGTCGCGGGGGGGTCTTGGTTCCCCTCCACTTT
d_gene: .; abundance: few; v_gene: TRBV12-3/TRBV12-4; j_gene: TRBJ2-7; CDR3aa: CASTKWNVSYEQYF; CDR3nt: TGTGCCAGCACCAAGTGGAACGTATCCTACGAGCAGTACTTC